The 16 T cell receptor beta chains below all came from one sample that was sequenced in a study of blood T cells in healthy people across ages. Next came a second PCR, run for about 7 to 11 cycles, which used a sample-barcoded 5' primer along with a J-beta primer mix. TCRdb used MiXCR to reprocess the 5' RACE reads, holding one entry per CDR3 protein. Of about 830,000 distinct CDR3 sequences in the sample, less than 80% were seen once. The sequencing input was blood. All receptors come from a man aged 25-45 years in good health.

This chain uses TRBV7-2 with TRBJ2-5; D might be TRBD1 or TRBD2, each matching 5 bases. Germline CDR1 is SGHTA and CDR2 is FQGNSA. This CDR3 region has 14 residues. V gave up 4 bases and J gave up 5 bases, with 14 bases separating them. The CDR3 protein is CASSSPGTPETQYF. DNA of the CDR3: TGTGCCAGCAGCTCGCCCGGGACCCCGGAGACCCAGTACTTC.

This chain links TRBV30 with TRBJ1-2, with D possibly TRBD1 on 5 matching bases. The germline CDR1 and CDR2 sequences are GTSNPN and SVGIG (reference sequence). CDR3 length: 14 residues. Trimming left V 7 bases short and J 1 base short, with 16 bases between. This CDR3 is CASDKRGVNYGYTF. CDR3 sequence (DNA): TGTGCCTCGGACAAACGAGGGGTTAACTATGGCTACACCTTC.

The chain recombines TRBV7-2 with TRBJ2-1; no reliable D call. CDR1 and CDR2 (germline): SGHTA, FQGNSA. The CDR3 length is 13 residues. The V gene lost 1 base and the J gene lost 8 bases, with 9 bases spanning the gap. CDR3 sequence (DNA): TGTGCCAGCAGCTTAGATAGAGACCATGAGCAGTTCTTC. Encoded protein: CASSLDRDHEQFF.

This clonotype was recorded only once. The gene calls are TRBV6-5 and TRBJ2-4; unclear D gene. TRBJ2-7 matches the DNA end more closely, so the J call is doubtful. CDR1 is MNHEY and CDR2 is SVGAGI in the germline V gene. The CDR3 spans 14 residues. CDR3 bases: TGTGCCAGCAGTTACTCCTGGAACTCCTACGAGCAGTACTTC. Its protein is CASSYSWNSYEQYF.

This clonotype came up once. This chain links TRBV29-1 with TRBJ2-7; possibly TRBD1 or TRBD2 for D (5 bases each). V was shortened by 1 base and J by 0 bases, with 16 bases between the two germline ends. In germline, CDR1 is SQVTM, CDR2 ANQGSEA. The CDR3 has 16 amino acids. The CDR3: CSVEGLRDGASYEQYF. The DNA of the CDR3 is TGCAGCGTTGAAGGTCTCCGGGACGGAGCCTCCTACGAGCAGTACTTC.

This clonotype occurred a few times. The DNA of the CDR3 is TGCGCCAGCAGCTTGGAAGGGGCCAACGTCCTGACTTTC. This translates into CASSLEGANVLTF. The genes are TRBV5-1 and TRBJ2-6; the D is unclear. Deletions cut 0 bases from V and 4 bases from J, with 2 bases between. The CDR3 totals 13 residues. Germline CDR1 SGHRS, CDR2 YFSETQ.

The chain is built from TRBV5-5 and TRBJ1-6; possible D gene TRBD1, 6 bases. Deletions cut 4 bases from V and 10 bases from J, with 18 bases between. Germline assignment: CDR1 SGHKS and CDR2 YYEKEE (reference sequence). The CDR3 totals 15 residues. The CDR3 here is CASSNGQPSASPLHF. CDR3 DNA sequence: TGTGCCAGCAGCAACGGACAGCCCTCGGCATCACCCCTCCACTTT.

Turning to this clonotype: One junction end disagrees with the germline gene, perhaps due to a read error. In DNA form, the CDR3 reads TGTGCCAGCAGCATGGAGACATACGAGCAGTACTTC. The encoded protein is CASSMETYEQYF. The chain joins TRBV5-1 to TRBJ2-7; D gene ambiguous. The CDR3 totals 12 residues. Germline CDR1 SGHRS, CDR2 YFSETQ.

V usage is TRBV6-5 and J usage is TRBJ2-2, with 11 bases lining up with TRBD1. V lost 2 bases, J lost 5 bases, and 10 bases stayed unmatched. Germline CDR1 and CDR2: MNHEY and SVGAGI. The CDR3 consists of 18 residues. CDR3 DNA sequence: TGTGCCAGCAGTTACCCCCGGGACAGGGGGGTTCAAACCGGGGAGCTGTTTTTT. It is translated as CASSYPRDRGVQTGELFF.

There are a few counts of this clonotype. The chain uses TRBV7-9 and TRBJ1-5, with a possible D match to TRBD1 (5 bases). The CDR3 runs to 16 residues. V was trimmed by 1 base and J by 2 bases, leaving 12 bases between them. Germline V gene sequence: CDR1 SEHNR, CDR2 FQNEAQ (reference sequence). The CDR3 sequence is CASSLEAGPGNQPQHF. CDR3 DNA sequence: TGTGCCAGCAGCTTAGAGGCAGGGCCGGGCAATCAGCCCCAGCATTTT.

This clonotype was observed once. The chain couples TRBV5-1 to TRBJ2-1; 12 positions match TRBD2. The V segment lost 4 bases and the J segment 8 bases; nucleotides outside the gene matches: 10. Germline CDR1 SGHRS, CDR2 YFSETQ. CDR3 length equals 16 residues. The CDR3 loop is CASSGTSSGGGYEQFF. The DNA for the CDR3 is TGCGCCAGCAGCGGAACATCTAGCGGGGGGGGATATGAGCAGTTCTTC.

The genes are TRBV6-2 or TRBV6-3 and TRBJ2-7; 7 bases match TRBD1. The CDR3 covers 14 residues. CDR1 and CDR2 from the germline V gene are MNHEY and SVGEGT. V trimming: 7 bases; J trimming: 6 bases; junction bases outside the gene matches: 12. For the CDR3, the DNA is TGTGCCAGCAATACCGCCGGGACAGAGGGCGAGCAGTACTTC. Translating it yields CASNTAGTEGEQYF.

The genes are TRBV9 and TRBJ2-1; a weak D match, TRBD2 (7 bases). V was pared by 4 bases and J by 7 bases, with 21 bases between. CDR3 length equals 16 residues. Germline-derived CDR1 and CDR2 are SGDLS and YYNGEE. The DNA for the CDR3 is TGTGCCAGCAGCCTGAGGGGGGGATCGGAGGGAAATGAGCAGTTCTTC. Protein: CASSLRGGSEGNEQFF.

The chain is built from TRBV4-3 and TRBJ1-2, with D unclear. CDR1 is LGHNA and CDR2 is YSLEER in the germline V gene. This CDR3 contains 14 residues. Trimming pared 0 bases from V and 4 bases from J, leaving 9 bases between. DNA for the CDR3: TGCGCCAGCAGCCAAGATCTTAAAAGCTATGGCTACACCTTC. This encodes CASSQDLKSYGYTF.

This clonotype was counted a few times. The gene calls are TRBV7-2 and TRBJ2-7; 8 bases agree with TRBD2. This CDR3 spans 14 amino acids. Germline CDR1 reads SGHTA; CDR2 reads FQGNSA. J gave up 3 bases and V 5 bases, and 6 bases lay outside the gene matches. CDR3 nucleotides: TGTGCCAGCAGCACCAGCGGGGGCTTCTACGAGCAGTACTTC. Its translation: CASSTSGGFYEQYF.

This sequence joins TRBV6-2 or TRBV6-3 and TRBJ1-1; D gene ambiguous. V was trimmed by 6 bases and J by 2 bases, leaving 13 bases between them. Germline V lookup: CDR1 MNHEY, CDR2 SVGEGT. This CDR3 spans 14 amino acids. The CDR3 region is CASSFGPVNTEAFF. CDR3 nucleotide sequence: TGTGCCAGCAGCTTCGGACCGGTAAACACTGAAGCTTTCTTT.